This TCR beta chain was found in a study of control samples from healthy donors and cancer patients (dated by TCRdb to 2019 to 2021). The germline V gene (reference sequence) specifies LNHDA as CDR1 and SQIVND as CDR2. The CDR3 numbers 14 residues from cysteine through phenylalanine. Only the CDR3 region is kept as DNA, spanning 42 bases read in frame from base 1. The junction shows trimming of 5 bases on V and 0 bases on J, plus 10 bases between the germline ends. Comments on this clone: Its antigen specificity is not known. Per-base quality was not reported, and no clone a single base away is much larger than it.

The library relied on the immunoSEQ multiplex PCR assay. What TCRdb holds here is the immuneACCESS table cut down to in-frame rearrangements. Part of the clones is not present; checked against another copy, under half of the missing clones reflect an unresolved V gene, and the others are unexplained. In this sample the table shows roughly 150,000 clones, approximately 93% of which occur a single time. Jointly, the top ten make up roughly 2.3% of the sample. The chain employs TRBV19 and TRBJ2-5, with the D gene too uncertain to name. Sequencing was done on a sample of blood. The clonotype was recovered from a middle-aged man in good health. The CDR3 protein sequence reads: CASSPALHQETQYF. The DNA is as follows: TGTGCCAGTAGTCCGGCACTGCACCAAGAGACCCAGTACTTC. This CDR3, with the reference TRBV19 and TRBJ2-5 proteins standing in past its ends, gives the full variable domain DGGITQSPKYLFRKEGQNVTLSCEQNLNHDAMYWYRQDPGQGLRLIYYSQIVNDFQKGDIAEGYSVSREKKESFPLTVTSAQKNPTAFYLCASSPALHQETQYFGPGTRLLVL.